This T cell receptor (beta chain) was retrieved from a study of graft-versus-host responses after intestinal transplantation (dated by TCRdb to about 2021). For context, the study as a whole: The transplants that recipients received were multivisceral, liver-intestinal, or isolated intestinal. Every recipient was given anti-thymocyte globulin induction, then maintenance tacrolimus and steroids for roughly 3 years. After intestinal transplantation, graft-versus-host and host-versus-graft alloreactive T cell clones in the graft, circulation and bone marrow were tracked using bulk TCR-beta CDR3 sequencing. To identify alloreactive clones, pre-transplant mixed lymphocyte reaction products were sequenced and then compared with unstimulated pre-transplant donor and recipient T cells. Of the 20 to 30 intestinal transplant recipients enrolled in the cohort, one of whom was a retransplant, 3 patients without pretransplant specimens were excluded. A peak of at least 4% donor T cells among recipient peripheral blood mononuclear cells was the definition used for donor T cell macrochimerism. Rather than going through the commercial service, samples from three later patients were sequenced in-house on an Illumina MiSeq and processed with MiXCR.

Library preparation used the immunoSEQ multiplex PCR assay. For most patients, genomic DNA was isolated using the Qiagen DNeasy Blood and Tissue Kit and was shipped frozen to Adaptive Biotechnologies for TCR sequencing. For most patients, genomic DNA was subjected to high-throughput TCR-beta CDR3 sequencing by Adaptive Biotechnologies. As for how the authors treated the data: Adaptive's ImmunoSEQ software supplied the TCR sequencing data for 18 patients, while MiXCR and VDJtools were used to process a few other patients. To correct CD4 versus CD8 sorting errors, sequences present in both subsets at a frequency ratio below 5:1 were removed. CDR3 nucleotide sequences shared by donor and recipient were removed because the origin of these sequences could not be assigned. At least 2-fold expansion over unstimulated cells and a minimum CFSE-low frequency of 0.002% (template counts) or 0.001% (read counts) were required for clones to be classified as alloreactive. Mappable clones were those detected in sequenced pre-transplant spleen, lymph node, or MLR CFSE-low populations of the donor or recipient. Cumulative frequency of alloreactive clones was calculated as a percentage of all sequences weighted by copy number. TCRdb took over this immuneACCESS table, retaining in-frame rearrangements with V and J assigned. Such tables are incomplete; in checked studies, under half of the missing clones stem from an unresolved V gene, and the remainder is unexplained. V, J and clone size were drawn from that table, and D and trimming were deduced from the DNA. This sample comprises around 97,000 clones, 90% to 95% of them detected only once. Clones ranked in the top ten supply under 1.5% of the sample.

The time point label on this specimen signifies: cells obtained before transplantation from donor or recipient. CD3+CD4+ and CD3+CD8+ populations were FACS-sorted from unstimulated pre-transplant donor and recipient cells taken from spleen or lymph nodes. General study outcomes and caveats: GvH clones were detected in recipient bone marrow, and some appeared earlier in ileal mucosa or blood, consistent with an intestinal mucosal origin. The conclusions were limited by the relatively low number and heterogeneity of the intestinal transplant patients. In the allografts of patients with donor T cell macrochimerism, GvH to HvG T cell clonal ratios were high. Early after transplant, peak levels of circulating GvH clones were found to be associated with declines in HvG clones.

Concerning this clone itself: Its cognate antigen has yet to be identified. Within one base of it there is no much larger clone, and no base qualities were kept.

The clonotype was recovered from a human donor who received an intestinal transplant. The input for sequencing was unstimulated CD8+ T cells sorted from spleen or lymph node cells, taken before intestinal transplant.

For the CDR3, the sequence is CAGVQNTEAFF. The sequenced DNA is TGTGCCGGGGTTCAGAACACTGAAGCTTTCTTT. The chain employs TRBV2 and TRBJ1-1, with the D gene call left open. V gives up 11 bases and J gives up 1 base, and the segment between their germline ends measures 8 bases. The CDR3 runs 11 amino acids, cysteine and phenylalanine included. Only CDR3 DNA remains: 33 bases, in frame from the first base. Taken from the germline V gene, the CDR1 and CDR2 loops are SNHLY and FYNNEI.